The 14 T cell receptor beta chains presented below share a single source sample, sequenced in a study of OX40 agonist ivuxolimab in advanced cancers. The library was generated by the immunoSEQ multiplex PCR assay. TCRdb limited this immuneACCESS table to in-frame rearrangements with V and J called. A share of clones is missing; checked studies link under half to unresolved V genes, and the rest is unexplained. For this sample the table gives 65,000 to 75,000 clones, of which about nine tenths were detected only once. The top ten constitute about 4% of the sample. Source: CD4+ or CD8+ T cells sorted from blood, taken in a trial of the OX40 agonist ivuxolimab. The receptors were gathered from an adult with an advanced solid tumor such as melanoma, head and neck, liver or kidney cancer.

CDR3 protein: CAWSTGGGGETQYF. The CDR3, as DNA: TGTGCCTGGAGTACCGGGGGGGGAGGAGAGACCCAGTACTTC. The chain has TRBV30 and TRBJ2-5; 8 positions agree with TRBD2. Germline trimming cut 2 bases from V and 4 bases from J; bases unmatched to any gene: 6. Per the germline V gene, CDR1 is GTSNPN and CDR2 is SVGIG (reference sequence). The CDR3 totals 14 residues.

This rearrangement joins TRBV6-6 to TRBJ2-7, with 9 bases aligning to TRBD2. There are 14 residues in the CDR3. The V segment lost 7 bases and the J segment 6 bases; nucleotides outside the gene matches: 10. Germline assignment: CDR1 MNHNY and CDR2 SVGAGI (reference sequence). Written as DNA, the CDR3 is TGTGCCAGCACTCCGACTAGCGGAGGGGGCGAGCAGTACTTC. It specifies CASTPTSGGGEQYF.

As concerns this clone: A junction end diverges from the germline sequence, so it may reflect a read error. The rearrangement joins TRBV6-6 to TRBJ2-1; D not certain. The CDR3 loop spans 11 amino acids. Germline V gene sequence: CDR1 MNHNY, CDR2 SVGAGI (reference sequence). DNA for the CDR3: TGTGCCAGCAGTTCCGACTCGTTATTGCTCTTC. This sequence encodes CASSSDSLLLF.

This chain joins TRBV15 and TRBJ2-1, with 11 bases matching TRBD1. After removal of 5 bases from V and 7 bases from J, the junction contained 10 bases not matched to a gene. The CDR3 sequence is 16 residues long. Germline loops: CDR1 LNHNV, CDR2 YYDKDF (reference sequence). The CDR3, as DNA: TGTGCCACCAGCGGTACCGGGACAGGGGGGTTAAATGAGCAGTTCTTC. Translating it yields CATSGTGTGGLNEQFF.

This sequence joins TRBV9 and TRBJ2-3; tentatively, D is TRBD2 (5 bases). V lost 3 bases, J lost 0 bases, and 11 bases lay in between. Looked up from germline, CDR1 is SGDLS and CDR2 is YYNGEE. CDR3 size: 15 residues. CDR3 sequence reads: CASSARETSTDTQYF. The CDR3 DNA sequence: TGTGCCAGCAGCGCGAGGGAGACTAGCACAGATACGCAGTATTTT.

This chain joins TRBV30 and TRBJ2-4, with TRBD2 matching 12 bases. The CDR3 sequence is 16 residues long. Losses at the gene ends were 3 bases for V and 0 bases for J; bases not matched to a gene: 3. The V gene's germline CDR1 is GTSNPN and CDR2 SVGIG (reference sequence). CDR3 nucleotide sequence: TGTGCCTGGAGGAGACTAGCGGGAGTAGCCAAAAACATTCAGTACTTC. Amino acids: CAWRRLAGVAKNIQYF.

This chain connects TRBV6-1 to TRBJ2-7; 10 positions agree with TRBD2. In germline, CDR1 is MNHNS, CDR2 SASEGT. Trimming at V came to 2 bases and at J to 2 bases, leaving 6 bases not matched to a gene. This CDR3 is built from 16 residues. CDR3 loop: CASSERAAGGPYEQYF. The CDR3 bases are TGTGCCAGCAGTGAACGGGCAGCGGGAGGGCCCTACGAGCAGTACTTC.

The rearrangement uses TRBV29-1 and TRBJ2-3; 7 positions agree with TRBD2. The V segment lost 3 bases and the J segment 4 bases; nucleotides outside the gene matches: 7. The CDR3 extends over 14 amino acids. Germline CDR1 SQVTM, CDR2 ANQGSEA. This CDR3 is CSVDGGSNSDTQYF. The CDR3 DNA is TGCAGCGTTGATGGCGGGAGTAATTCAGATACGCAGTATTTT.

The rearrangement uses TRBV5-1 and TRBJ2-1, with D unclear. Germline V lookup: CDR1 SGHRS, CDR2 YFSETQ. CDR3 size: 12 residues. Trimming stripped 2 bases from V and 7 bases from J, with 7 bases between. The CDR3 is CASSFQQNEQFF. Written as DNA, the CDR3 is TGCGCCAGCAGCTTTCAACAGAATGAGCAGTTCTTC.

This chain uses TRBV7-2 with TRBJ1-1; no clear D gene. The V gene's germline CDR1 is SGHTA and CDR2 FQGNSA. The CDR3 is 14 residues long. V dropped 6 bases and J dropped 1 base, with 12 bases sitting between them. The CDR3 sequence is CASSLDGWNTEAFF. The CDR3 DNA follows: TGTGCCAGCAGTCTCGACGGGTGGAACACTGAAGCTTTCTTT.

This sequence joins TRBV27 and TRBJ1-2; D call uncertain. V lost 10 bases and J lost 4, with 22 bases in between. Germline lookup yields CDR1 MNHEY and CDR2 SMNVEV (reference sequence). This CDR3 is built from 15 residues. CDR3 residues: CATRPAVSRPYGYTF. The CDR3 nucleotides are TGTGCCACCCGCCCAGCCGTAAGCCGACCCTATGGCTACACCTTC.

The chain recombines TRBV5-1 with TRBJ2-5, with a weak D call TRBD2 (6 bases). V was trimmed by 2 bases and J by 5 bases, leaving 13 bases between them. Germline V gene sequence: CDR1 SGHRS, CDR2 YFSETQ. This CDR3 has 14 residues. The CDR3 is CASSFSLAYETQYF. In DNA form, the CDR3 reads TGCGCCAGCAGCTTCTCACTAGCCTATGAGACCCAGTACTTC.

This chain joins TRBV4-2 and TRBJ1-5, with 10 bases fitting TRBD1. CDR1 and CDR2 from the germline V gene are LGHNA and YNFKEQ. V was clipped by 3 bases and J by 7 bases; unmatched bases: 12. CDR3 length: 17 residues. The CDR3 protein is CASSHTAGTGDGQPQHF. The CDR3 DNA sequence: TGTGCCAGCAGCCATACCGCCGGGACAGGGGATGGGCAGCCCCAGCATTTT.

As DNA, the CDR3 is TGCGCCAGCAGCTCGGAACTAGTATCGTGGGAGACCCAGTACTTC. This gives the protein CASSSELVSWETQYF. The chain combines TRBV5-1 with TRBJ2-5, with a weak D call TRBD2 (5 bases). The CDR3 is 15 residues long. V was clipped by 3 bases and J by 5 bases, with 17 bases between them. Germline CDR1 is SGHRS and CDR2 is YFSETQ.